The sequence of this T cell receptor beta chain was determined in a study of T cells in localized non-small cell lung cancer. Sequencing was performed with immunoSEQ multiplex PCR; in TCRdb, only in-frame clones are kept and a portion is missing. The sample includes about 33,000 clones, more than 90% of them seen just once. The TCR originated in a female donor at least 60 years old with stage I lung adenocarcinoma. The sequencing used peripheral blood, collected before any cancer treatment.

CDR3 region: CASSQDPYYEQYV. The DNA of the CDR3 is TGCGCCAGCAGCCAAGATCCATACTACGAGCAGTACGTC. The chain links TRBV4-1 to TRBJ2-7; D unclear. The CDR3 contains 13 residues. Looked up from germline, CDR1 is MGHRA and CDR2 is YSYEKL. The V and J ends lost 0 bases and 3 bases respectively, with 6 bases between them.